This T cell receptor beta chain is drawn from a study of blood T cell repertoires in COVID-19. In the original processing: Quantification of nucleated cells was approximated via reference gene primer amplification. TCRdb keeps only in-frame clones here, not all; method: immunoSEQ multiplex PCR. V and J calls and clone size follow that table, whereas D and trimming were derived from the DNA. The data show 310,000 or so clones, 88% seen once. CDR1 and CDR2 from the germline V gene are SGHAT and FQNNGV. The CDR3 has 16 residues. V gave up 1 base and J gave up 2 bases; unmatched junction bases: 4. This chain joins TRBV11-2 and TRBJ1-5; 8 nucleotides align to TRBD1. The sequenced sample was peripheral blood. This sequence was found in a woman aged 50 to 65 with active or convalescent COVID-19. This chain's CDR3 is CASSLGTGRGNQPQHF. The CDR3 nucleotides are TGTGCCAGCAGCTTAGGGACAGGGAGGGGCAATCAGCCCCAGCATTTT.